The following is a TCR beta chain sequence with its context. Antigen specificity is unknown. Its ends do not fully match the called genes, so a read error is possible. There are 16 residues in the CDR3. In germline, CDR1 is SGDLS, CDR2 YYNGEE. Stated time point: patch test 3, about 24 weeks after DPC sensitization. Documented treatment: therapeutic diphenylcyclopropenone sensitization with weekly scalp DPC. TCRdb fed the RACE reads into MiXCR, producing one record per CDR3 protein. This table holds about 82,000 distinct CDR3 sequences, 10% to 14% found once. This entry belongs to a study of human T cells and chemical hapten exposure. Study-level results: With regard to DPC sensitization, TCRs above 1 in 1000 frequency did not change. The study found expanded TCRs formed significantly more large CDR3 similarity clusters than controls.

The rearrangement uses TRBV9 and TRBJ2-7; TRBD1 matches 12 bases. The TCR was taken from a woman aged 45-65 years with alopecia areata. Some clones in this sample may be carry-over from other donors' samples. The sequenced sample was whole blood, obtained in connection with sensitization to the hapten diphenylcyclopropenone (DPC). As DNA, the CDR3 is TGTACCAGCGGAAGGGACAGGGGGCTTTTCCCCTACGAGCAGTACTTC. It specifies CTSGRDRGLFPYEQYF.